The rows below give T cell receptor beta chains drawn from one sample of a study of T cells expressing NK-cell markers. No DNA is given; TCRdb re-called the 5' RACE reads and lists each CDR3 protein once. This sample's clone table lists about 260,000 distinct CDR3 sequences. The specimen sequenced was blood T cells: a sorted CD56 or NKG2C T cell subset, CD4+ or CD8+ T cells, or bulk PBMC T cells (not recorded which). These receptors originate from a man aged 18 to 29 in good health. The CDR3 runs from the conserved cysteine through the conserved F or W.

>TRBJ2-2|TRBV29-1
CSVVVGENTGELFF
>TRBJ2-3|TRBV20-1
CSASGINTQYF
>TRBJ2-1|TRBV6-4
CASRPGAGTGTGLNNEQFF
>TRBJ2-1|TRBV20-1
CSASTRVGVQFF
>TRBJ2-7|TRBV7-9
CASRHDRAHYEQYF
>TRBJ2-1|TRBV12-3/TRBV12-4
CASSLAAGVGEQFF
>TRBJ2-1|TRBV18
CASSPGTGKKGSNEQFF
>TRBJ1-6|TRBV12-3/TRBV12-4
CASSLTTQGPLHF
>TRBJ1-4|TRBV20-1
CSATKQGAGEKLFF
>TRBJ2-7|TRBV10-3
CAISGKDGSSYEQYF
>TRBJ2-1|TRBV5-6
CASSAGLATKNEQFF
>TRBJ2-7|TRBV5-1
CASSPSPSGSSYEQYF
>TRBJ2-3|TRBV3-1
CASSPTPASGSRWAQYF
>TRBJ2-5|TRBV5-6
CASSPRTSQETQYF
>TRBJ2-1|TRBV5-1
CASSLKGPAEEQFF
>TRBJ1-5|TRBV20-1
CSANLQGAQGNQPQHF
>TRBJ2-3|TRBV24-1
CATSDRSRTDTQYF
>TRBJ1-2|TRBV20-1
CSARGGLGGPSNYGYTF
>TRBJ1-1|TRBV11-2
CASSSNRGRVKAFF
>TRBJ2-1|TRBV15
CATGLRGGDEQFF
>TRBJ2-3|TRBV20-1
CSARLGDTQYF
>TRBJ2-2|TRBV7-2
CASSKHPRTTGELFF
>TRBJ1-2|TRBV11-3
CASSGTPYGYTF
>TRBJ1-2|TRBV9
CASSVETRGYGYTF
>TRBJ2-1|TRBV20-1
CSATLIEDEQFF
>TRBJ2-1|TRBV20-1
CSAWIATQGLAGGPEVF
>TRBJ2-1|TRBV12-3/TRBV12-4
CASSLQGAWSYNEQFF